The T cell receptor beta chain described here comes from a study of shared clonotypes between healthy human individuals. Study overall: The composition of the donors was two women and three men aged 18 to 49.

To note about this clone: Its specificity is unknown.

Germline lookup yields CDR1 MGHRA and CDR2 YSYEKL. The CDR3 extends over 15 amino acids. The V segment lost 3 bases and the J segment 4 bases; nucleotides outside the gene matches: 3. The study's findings and limits: Larger estimated richness was generally seen in naive subsets than in memory subsets.

Clones were sequenced by immunoSEQ multiplex PCR, and TCRdb holds only the in-frame ones, with some missing. The sample holds 110,000 or so clones, 55% to 80% seen once. The rearrangement uses TRBV4-1 and TRBJ2-1, with 10 bases lining up with TRBD2. Specimen: memory CD8+ T cells sorted from blood. Subset meaning: CD45RO+ cells pooled with CCR7-negative TemRA cells. This TCR was recovered from a woman aged 30 to 39 in good health. The CDR3 is CASSQWTSGYNEQFF. Here the CDR3 DNA reads TGCGCCAGCAGCCAGTGGACTAGCGGATACAATGAGCAGTTCTTC.